Below, one T cell receptor beta chain is given with its context. The antigen remains unidentified. A TCRbeta library incorporating unique molecular identifiers was prepared. TCRdb reprocessed the PCR reads with MiXCR, giving one entry per CDR3 protein. The profile shows about 290,000 distinct CDR3 sequences, approximately 7.3% of them singletons. These data come from a study of T-cell reconstitution after alpha-beta-depleted transplantation in children. The germline V gene has CDR1 MNHNS and CDR2 SASEGT. Trimming shortened V by 2 bases and J by 5 bases, and 16 bases separated the two germline ends. The CDR3 sequence is 16 residues long. Overall study results and limits: TCRbeta diversity was high at day 60 in some patients (a result of surviving recipient T cells and thymic progenitors). Reportedly, roughly two months post-transplant, alpha-beta T cells arose from several hundred expanded graft clones. Newly generated T cells supplied most T-cell counts and diversity one year post-transplant.

This chain connects TRBV6-1 to TRBJ1-5; a weak D match, TRBD1 (5 bases). This TCR derives from a female patient aged 2-9 years who had a stem cell transplant for Fanconi anemia, so the T cells may come from the graft donor. The material sequenced was peripheral blood, taken 360 days after TCRalphabeta/CD19-depleted stem cell transplant. The CDR3 nucleotides are TGTGCCAGCAGTGAATTTGGGGGAGGGAGGGATCAGCCCCAGCATTTT. This gives the protein CASSEFGGGRDQPQHF.